This T cell receptor beta chain was sequenced in a study of blood T cells in healthy people across ages. A sample-barcoded 5' primer and a J-beta primer mix were used in a second PCR of about 6 to 12 cycles. TCRdb redid the calling of the 5' RACE reads with MiXCR, one entry per CDR3 protein. Here the sample spans 600,000 to 850,000 distinct CDR3 sequences, around 40% being singletons. This CDR3 is 12 amino acids long. V lost 0 bases and J 5 bases, leaving 5 bases between the germline ends. Germline values: CDR1 MNHNS, CDR2 SASEGT. Total RNA was extracted at no less than 6 micrograms per sample. Sample: blood. The chain links TRBV6-1 to TRBJ2-7, with D unclear. The TCR comes from a woman aged 60-70 years in good health. CDR3 in DNA: TGTGCCAGCAGTGAAGCGGGTCACGAGCAGTACTTC. This codes for CASSEAGHEQYF.